This passage covers 24 T cell receptor beta chains from one sample sequenced in a study of T-cell memory formation after mild COVID-19. TCRdb analysed the 5' RACE reads with MiXCR anew, one entry per CDR3 protein. The data contain about 350,000 distinct CDR3 sequences, 28% of them singletons. The source material was PBMCs or a T cell subset sorted from them (not recorded which). The receptors here all came from an adult woman who had mild COVID-19 (a few samples of this study predate the infection). Cell type and time point are not known.

The table lists this clonotype with a few counts. This chain connects TRBV2 to TRBJ2-1, with D perhaps given as TRBD1 or TRBD2 (5 bases each). CDR3 size: 15 residues. V lost 5 bases and J lost 0, with 11 bases in between. Germline V lookup: CDR1 SNHLY, CDR2 FYNNEI. The CDR3 loop reads CASSKDGTSYNEQFF. In nucleotides, the CDR3 is TGTGCCAGCAGTAAGGATGGGACCTCCTACAATGAGCAGTTCTTC.

The gene calls are TRBV4-3 and TRBJ1-2; D is uncertain. V was shortened by 0 bases and J by 14 bases, with 19 bases between the two germline ends. The CDR3 has 14 amino acids. Germline CDR1 and CDR2: LGHNA and YSLEER. The DNA of the CDR3 is TGCGCCAGCAGCCAAGATAGGTCCCTATTGGGCTTTACCTTC. It translates to CASSQDRSLLGFTF.

This sequence joins TRBV3-1 and TRBJ2-1; D not resolved. V lost 2 bases and J lost 9, with 17 bases in between. The CDR3 length is 15 residues. Germline CDR1 LGHDT, CDR2 YNNKEL (reference sequence). CDR3: CASSQSELPRGEQFF. DNA for the CDR3: TGTGCCAGCAGCCAATCTGAACTACCACGAGGTGAGCAGTTCTTC.

This chain connects TRBV19 to TRBJ2-1; TRBD2 aligns across 14 bases. Germline CDR1 LNHDA, CDR2 SQIVND (reference sequence). J gave up 2 bases and V 4 bases, and 4 bases lay outside the gene matches. The CDR3 loop spans 17 amino acids. CDR3 nucleotide sequence: TGTGCCAGTAGTAGGGGACTAGCGGGAGTCGCCTACAATGAGCAGTTCTTC. Its protein is CASSRGLAGVAYNEQFF. The full variable domain, completed using reference TRBV19 and TRBJ2-1, is DGGITQSPKYLFRKEGQNVTLSCEQNLNHDAMYWYRQDPGQGLRLIYYSQIVNDFQKGDIAEGYSVSREKKESFPLTVTSAQKNPTAFYLCASSRGLAGVAYNEQFFGPGTRLTVL.

A few counts support this clonotype. The chain is built from TRBV6-2 or TRBV6-3 and TRBJ2-3; TRBD2 is a possible D gene (6 bases). The CDR3 is made up of 15 amino acids. V lost 7 bases and J 0 bases, leaving 14 bases between the germline ends. Per germline, CDR1 MNHEY and CDR2 SVGEGT. In DNA, the CDR3 is TGTGCCAGCAAACTACGGGAGAGAAGCACAGATACGCAGTATTTT. Amino acids: CASKLRERSTDTQYF.

This clonotype appeared many times. The V and J genes are TRBV7-2 and TRBJ2-7, with 11 bases matching TRBD2. V was pared by 3 bases and J by 6 bases, with 4 bases of the junction left unmatched. The CDR3 runs to 14 residues. Germline V gives CDR1 SGHTA, CDR2 FQGNSA. The CDR3 region is CASSLGLAVTEQYF. The CDR3 nucleotides are TGTGCCAGCAGCTTGGGACTAGCGGTAACCGAGCAGTACTTC.

The chain uses TRBV20-1 and TRBJ1-1; D call uncertain. CDR3 size: 16 residues. Germline V lookup: CDR1 DFQATT, CDR2 SNEGSKA (reference sequence). Trimming pared 2 bases from V and 3 bases from J, leaving 19 bases between. CDR3 amino acids: CSARRLTGGGYTEAFF. For the CDR3, the DNA is TGCAGTGCTAGAAGGCTCACGGGTGGAGGGTACACTGAAGCTTTCTTT.

This chain connects TRBV29-1 to TRBJ2-1; D perhaps matches TRBD2 (5 bases). V gave up 7 bases and J gave up 5 bases, with 9 bases separating them. The germline V gene encodes CDR1 SQVTM and CDR2 ANQGSEA. There are 11 residues in the CDR3. The CDR3 nucleotides are TGCAGCGCCCTAGCCCACAATGAGCAGTTCTTC. Translated: CSALAHNEQFF.

This clonotype was seen more than once but under ten times. The chain links TRBV20-1 to TRBJ2-1; 9 bases map to TRBD1. Losses at the gene ends were 6 bases for V and 9 bases for J; bases not matched to a gene: 12. Germline CDR1 is DFQATT and CDR2 is SNEGSKA (reference sequence). The CDR3 has 14 amino acids. CDR3 nucleotides: TGCAGTGCCTTTTGGGGACAGGGAATTGCTGAGCAGTTCTTC. Translated, it gives CSAFWGQGIAEQFF.

The table lists this clonotype with a count of one. J is TRBJ1-2 and V is TRBV9; a weak D match, TRBD1 (6 bases). From germline, CDR1 is SGDLS and CDR2 YYNGEE. Trimming shortened V by 1 base and J by 0 bases, and 16 bases separated the two germline ends. The CDR3 has 17 residues. The CDR3 DNA follows: TGTGCCAGCAGCGTATGGGACACGGCGATTTCTAACTATGGCTACACCTTC. It specifies CASSVWDTAISNYGYTF.

This clonotype was counted between two and nine times. The chain couples TRBV4-1 to TRBJ1-1; TRBD1 might be the D (6 bases). Per the germline V gene, CDR1 is MGHRA and CDR2 is YSYEKL. Trimming took 1 base from V and 4 from J, leaving 10 bases between them. CDR3 length: 14 residues. In nucleotides, the CDR3 is TGCGCCAGCAGCCAAGTCGGCAGGGGCACTGAAGCTTTCTTT. Protein product: CASSQVGRGTEAFF.

This clonotype was observed at least ten times. The V gene is TRBV5-5, the J gene TRBJ2-7, with 8 bases fitting TRBD2. Germline V gene data show CDR1 as SGHKS and CDR2 as YYEKEE (reference sequence). The CDR3 consists of 14 residues. The V gene end was trimmed by 4 bases and the J gene end by 3 bases; junction bases not matched to a gene: 6. CDR3 residues: CASSNPGTSYEQYF. The CDR3 DNA reads TGTGCCAGCAGCAACCCCGGGACTAGCTACGAGCAGTACTTC.

The rearrangement uses TRBV25-1 and TRBJ2-7, with D perhaps TRBD1 (6 bases). Trimming took off 8 bases at V and 3 bases at J, with 14 bases between the two ends. The germline CDR1 and CDR2 sequences are MGHDK and SYGVNS. This CDR3 has 13 amino acids. The CDR3 here is CASAGGSYYEQYF. The CDR3 nucleotides are TGTGCCAGCGCTGGGGGCTCGTACTACGAGCAGTACTTC.

The V gene is TRBV14, the J gene TRBJ2-3, with 12 bases lining up with TRBD2. V lost 2 bases and J lost 3; bases outside the gene matches: 6. The CDR3 totals 17 residues. Germline values: CDR1 SGHDN, CDR2 FVKESK. In DNA, the CDR3 is TGTGCCAGCAGCCAATGGACTAGCGGGGATGGTACAGATACGCAGTATTTT. Translation gives CASSQWTSGDGTDTQYF. The whole variable domain, remainder taken from reference TRBV14 and TRBJ2-3, is EAGVTQFPSHSVIEKGQTVTLRCDPISGHDNLYWYRRVMGKEIKFLLHFVKESKQDESGMPNNRFLAERTGGTYSTLKVQPAELEDSGVYFCASSQWTSGDGTDTQYFGPGTRLTVL.

This clonotype turned up a few times. The chain employs TRBV29-1 and TRBJ1-1, with 7 bases lining up with TRBD1. Germline V gives CDR1 SQVTM, CDR2 ANQGSEA. This CDR3 spans 15 amino acids. With V trimmed by 5 bases and J by 0 bases, 9 bases remained unmatched. CDR3 region: CSVRWKTGMNTEAFF. DNA of the CDR3: TGCAGCGTTCGGTGGAAGACAGGGATGAACACTGAAGCTTTCTTT. Full variable domain (outside the CDR3, taken from reference TRBV29-1 and TRBJ1-1): SAVISQKPSRDICQRGTSLTIQCQVDSQVTMMFWYRQQPGQSLTLIATANQGSEATYESGFVIDKFPISRPNLTFSTLTVSNMSPEDSSIYLCSVRWKTGMNTEAFFGQGTRLTVV.

This clonotype has a handful of counts. This sequence joins TRBV29-1 and TRBJ2-1; D remains unclear. There are 13 residues in the CDR3. V was trimmed by 5 bases and J by 1 base, leaving 9 bases between them. CDR1 and CDR2 (germline): SQVTM, ANQGSEA. The CDR3 sequence: CSVLPGSYNEQFF. In DNA, the CDR3 is TGCAGCGTTTTGCCGGGTTCCTACAATGAGCAGTTCTTC.

This chain links TRBV29-1 with TRBJ2-5; 8 bases fit TRBD1. V was pared by 0 bases and J by 2 bases, with 14 bases of the junction left unmatched. Germline loops: CDR1 SQVTM, CDR2 ANQGSEA. The CDR3 contains 18 residues. CDR3 sequence reads: CSVEETTQGTGYQETQYF. CDR3 coding DNA: TGCAGCGTTGAAGAGACGACCCAAGGGACAGGCTATCAAGAGACCCAGTACTTC.

This clonotype was observed a handful of times. The J gene is TRBJ2-1, the V gene TRBV12-3 or TRBV12-4; D not resolved. The V end lost 4 bases, the J end lost 8 bases, and 6 bases lay between the germline ends. The length of the CDR3 is 11 residues. The DNA for the CDR3 is TGTGCCAGCAGTTCAGGCTATGAGCAGTTCTTC. Translation gives CASSSGYEQFF.

This CDR3 is CASSLVSAGLSTDTQYF. CDR3 nucleotide sequence: TGTGCCAGCAGCTTAGTTTCAGCGGGACTTAGCACAGATACGCAGTATTTT. The V gene is TRBV7-2, the J gene TRBJ2-3; 7 nucleotides line up with TRBD2. This CDR3 is 17 amino acids long. CDR1 and CDR2 from the germline V gene are SGHTA and FQGNSA. Trimming at V came to 1 base and at J to 0 bases, leaving 7 bases not matched to a gene.

The chain couples TRBV24-1 to TRBJ2-2, with 8 bases that match TRBD1. This CDR3 region has 17 residues. The trim removed 4 bases at V and 0 bases at J, leaving 6 bases unmatched. Germline loops: CDR1 KGHDR, CDR2 SFDVKD. CDR3 amino acids: CATSDLPQGANTGELFF. CDR3 DNA: TGTGCCACCAGTGACCTTCCACAGGGGGCGAACACCGGGGAGCTGTTTTTT.

This clonotype was picked up a small number of times. The V and J genes are TRBV20-1 and TRBJ1-4; D is unclear. The CDR3 runs 11 residues. The V gene lost 3 bases and the J gene lost 7 bases, with 6 bases spanning the gap. Germline CDR1 DFQATT, CDR2 SNEGSKA (reference sequence). The CDR3 DNA follows: TGCAGTGCTAGGTTAAGTGAAAAACTGTTTTTT. Protein product: CSARLSEKLFF.

This clonotype has more than one count but fewer than ten. V gene TRBV9 combines with J gene TRBJ1-1; D ambiguous. Germline values: CDR1 SGDLS, CDR2 YYNGEE. This CDR3 has 14 amino acids. The V end lost 0 bases, the J end lost 3 bases, and 9 bases lay between the germline ends. CDR3 coding DNA: TGTGCCAGCAGCGTAGGAAGAAGGGACACTGAAGCTTTCTTT. As protein: CASSVGRRDTEAFF.

The chain couples TRBV3-1 to TRBJ2-3; no definite D call. The germline V gene has CDR1 LGHDT and CDR2 YNNKEL (reference sequence). The CDR3 is made up of 13 amino acids. Trimming took off 2 bases at V and 4 bases at J, with 7 bases between the two ends. CDR3 coding DNA: TGTGCCAGCAGCCAAAGTCCGGCAGATACGCAGTATTTT. This encodes CASSQSPADTQYF.

This clonotype turned up a few times. The rearrangement links TRBV29-1 to TRBJ2-2; TRBD2 matches at 13 bases. This CDR3 region has 15 residues. Germline V CDR1 and CDR2: SQVTM, ANQGSEA. J gave up 7 bases and V 6 bases, and 8 bases lay outside the gene matches. This CDR3 is CSVLGLAGDGGELFF. CDR3 in DNA: TGCAGCGTCCTCGGACTAGCGGGAGATGGCGGGGAGCTGTTTTTT.